The subject of this entry is one T cell receptor (beta chain). What it recognizes is unknown. The sample is drawn from a study of cytomegalovirus exposure and HLA in healthy donors. Points from the study as a whole: Some public TCRs appeared in many individuals, while most sequences were rare.

The PCR was carried out with 60 Vbeta primers and 13 Jbeta primers. Methods used by the authors: An analysis that came later counted some 85 million unique TCR beta chains, roughly 11 million shared. Produced via immunoSEQ multiplex PCR; TCRdb's table is partial and in-frame only. That table furnishes V, J and clone size, whereas the DNA furnished D and trimming. The sample consists of 100,000 to 150,000 clones, more than 65% of them appearing once. There are 16 residues in the CDR3. Germline loops: CDR1 MDHEN, CDR2 SYDVKM. Trimming removed 6 bases from V and 1 base from J, with 18 bases in between. Sequenced sample: PBMCs. The chain employs TRBV28 and TRBJ1-2, with D maybe TRBD1 (6 bases). This receptor was taken from a woman aged 55-70 years in good health and CMV-seropositive. CDR3 in DNA: TGTGCCAGCAGGGGAAAAGGGGGAGCCCATAACTATGGCTACACCTTC. The encoded protein is CASRGKGGAHNYGYTF.